Only a few counts were recorded for the clone carrying this TCR beta chain. What it binds is unknown. The data originate from a study of blood T cells in healthy people across ages. Study-level findings and limits: Estimated diversity that came from one million T cells was considered an underestimate.

Germline V gene data show CDR1 as DFQATT and CDR2 as SNEGSKA (reference sequence). V shed 6 bases and J shed 9 bases, with 18 bases lying between them. This CDR3 spans 13 amino acids. A second about 6 to 12 cycle PCR used barcoded and J-beta primers. Each cDNA was tagged by a template-switch adaptor containing 12 random nucleotides. TCRdb fed the 5' RACE reads into MiXCR, producing one record per CDR3 protein. Of just under 900,000 distinct CDR3 sequences listed, under 30% are singletons. The clonotype was recovered from a woman of 80 years or more in good health. The sample consisted of blood. The rearrangement links TRBV20-1 to TRBJ1-3; the D gene is possibly TRBD1 (6 bases). The CDR3 DNA reads TGCAGTGCCCAGACAGGCGGCGAGTCCACCATATATTTT. Protein: CSAQTGGESTIYF.